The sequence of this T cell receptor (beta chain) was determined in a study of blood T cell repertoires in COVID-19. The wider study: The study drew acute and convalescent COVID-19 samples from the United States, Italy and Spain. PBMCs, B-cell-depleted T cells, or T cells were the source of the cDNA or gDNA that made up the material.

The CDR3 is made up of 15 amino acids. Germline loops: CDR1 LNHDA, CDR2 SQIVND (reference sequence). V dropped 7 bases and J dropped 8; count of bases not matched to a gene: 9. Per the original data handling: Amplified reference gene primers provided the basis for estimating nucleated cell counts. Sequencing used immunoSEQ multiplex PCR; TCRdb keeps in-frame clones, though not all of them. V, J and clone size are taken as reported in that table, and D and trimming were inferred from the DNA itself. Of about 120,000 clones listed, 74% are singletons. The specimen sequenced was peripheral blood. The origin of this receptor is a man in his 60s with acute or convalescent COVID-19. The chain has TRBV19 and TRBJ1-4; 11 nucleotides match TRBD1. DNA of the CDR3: TGTGCCAGTATAGGACAGGGGGCAGTGAACGAAAAACTGTTTTTT. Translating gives CASIGQGAVNEKLFF.